This TCR beta chain was observed in a study of blood T cell repertoires in COVID-19. Assay: immunoSEQ multiplex PCR; the TCRdb copy retains only in-frame clones and omits some. The sample holds about 350,000 clones, 86% seen once. This clone appeared a single time. Source material: peripheral blood. The origin of this receptor is a woman aged 55 to 70 with COVID-19, enrolled during active disease.

CDR3: CAWSRTSGGVEQYF. DNA of the CDR3: TGTGCCTGGAGTAGGACTAGCGGGGGGGTAGAGCAGTACTTC. V and J are TRBV30 and TRBJ2-7, with 15 bases lining up with TRBD2. Trimming cost V 2 bases and J 7 bases; bases outside gene matches: 3. The CDR3 has 14 amino acids. Germline V gives CDR1 GTSNPN, CDR2 SVGIG (reference sequence).